This T cell receptor (beta chain) was documented in a study of shared clonotypes between healthy human individuals. The CDR3 extends over 15 amino acids. Trimming took 2 bases from V and 6 from J, leaving 16 bases between them. Looked up from germline, CDR1 is MNHNS and CDR2 is SASEGT. Sequencing was performed with immunoSEQ multiplex PCR; in TCRdb, only in-frame clones are kept and a portion is missing. Here the sample spans about 2 million clones, approximately 94% being singletons. Selected positively for CCR7 and CD45RO-negative, naive CD8 cells excluded terminally differentiated effector memory CD45RA+ cells.

Sample: naive CD8+ T cells sorted from blood. The sequence was obtained from a man younger than 30 in good health. This chain connects TRBV6-1 to TRBJ1-1, with D possibly being TRBD1 (5 bases). The CDR3 here is CASSEPRGGVPEAFF. In DNA, the CDR3 is TGTGCCAGCAGTGAACCTCGGGGGGGTGTCCCTGAAGCTTTCTTT.